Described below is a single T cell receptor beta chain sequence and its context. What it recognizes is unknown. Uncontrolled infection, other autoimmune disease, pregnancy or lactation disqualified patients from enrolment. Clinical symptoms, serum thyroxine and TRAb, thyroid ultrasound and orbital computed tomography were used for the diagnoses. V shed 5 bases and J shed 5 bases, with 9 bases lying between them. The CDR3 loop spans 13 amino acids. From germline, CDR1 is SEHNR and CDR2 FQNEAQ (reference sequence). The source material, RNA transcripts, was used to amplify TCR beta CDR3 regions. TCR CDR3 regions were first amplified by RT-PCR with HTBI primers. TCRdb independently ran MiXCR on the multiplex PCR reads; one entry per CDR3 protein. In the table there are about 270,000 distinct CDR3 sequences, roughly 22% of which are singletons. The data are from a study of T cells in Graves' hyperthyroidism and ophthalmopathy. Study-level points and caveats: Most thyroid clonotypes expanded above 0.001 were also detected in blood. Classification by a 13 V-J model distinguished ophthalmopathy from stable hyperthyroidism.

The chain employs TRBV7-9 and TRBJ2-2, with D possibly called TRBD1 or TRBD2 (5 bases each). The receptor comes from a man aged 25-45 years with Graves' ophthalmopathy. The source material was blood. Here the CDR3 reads CASSRGTTGELFF. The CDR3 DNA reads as TGTGCCAGCAGCAGAGGGACGACCGGGGAGCTGTTTTTT.